This record looks at one T cell receptor beta chain sequence and its context. This specimen belongs to a study of blood T cell repertoires in COVID-19. The CDR3 runs 12 residues. Trimming cost V 4 bases and J 6 bases, with 10 bases left between them. Germline V gene lookup returns CDR1 SGHTA and CDR2 FQGTGA. Profiled with immunoSEQ multiplex PCR; TCRdb holds only in-frame clones, not every one. The sample yields just over 650,000 clones, approximately 90% seen once. J is TRBJ2-7 and V is TRBV7-3; perhaps TRBD2 as D (6 bases). The sample taken for sequencing was peripheral blood. This clonotype originated in a woman younger than 30 with acute or convalescent COVID-19. The DNA for the CDR3 is TGTGCCAGCAGCTACGACGGGGGCGAGCAGTACTTC. It encodes CASSYDGGEQYF. The whole variable domain, remainder taken from reference TRBV7-3 and TRBJ2-7, is GAGVSQTPSNKVTEKGKYVELRCDPISGHTALYWYRQSLGQGPEFLIYFQGTGAADDSGLPNDRFFAVRPEGSVSTLKIQRTERGDSAVYLCASSYDGGEQYFGPGTRLTVT.